The next 2 T cell receptor beta chains were all read from a single sample in a study of blood T cells in healthy people across ages. Together with a sample-barcoded 5' primer, a J-beta primer mix was included in a second PCR lasting about 7 to 12 cycles. TCRdb passed the 5' RACE reads through MiXCR, listing each CDR3 protein once. The table has approximately 800,000 distinct CDR3 sequences, roughly 24% seen once. These same data were also listed under a study on T cells of mothers and their children.

The material sequenced was blood. The receptors originated from a boy between 10 and 17 years old in good health.

The chain couples TRBV7-9 to TRBJ2-1; a possible D gene is TRBD1 (5 bases). Trimming removed 5 bases at V and 0 bases at J, with 11 bases between. The germline V gene encodes CDR1 SEHNR and CDR2 FQNEAQ (reference sequence). The CDR3 runs 15 residues. The CDR3 sequence is CASSPGALSYNEQFF. CDR3 bases: TGTGCCAGCAGCCCTGGGGCCCTCTCCTACAATGAGCAGTTCTTC.

Many counts were recorded for this clonotype. The gene calls are TRBV7-2 and TRBJ1-2; D not certain. Germline V gene data show CDR1 as SGHTA and CDR2 as FQGNSA. Trimming removed 0 bases at V and 0 bases at J, with 5 bases between. The CDR3 is 14 residues long. The CDR3 DNA follows: TGTGCCAGCAGCTTAGCACAGACTAACTATGGCTACACCTTC. It yields the protein CASSLAQTNYGYTF. Based on the CDR3 plus reference TRBV7-2 and TRBJ1-2, the full variable domain is GAGVSQSPSNKVTEKGKDVELRCDPISGHTALYWYRQSLGQGLEFLIYFQGNSAPDKSGLPSDRFSAERTGGSVSTLTIQRTQQEDSAVYLCASSLAQTNYGYTFGSGTRLTVV.